These 28 T cell receptor beta chains were all obtained from the same sample, sequenced in a study of blood T cells in healthy people across ages. With a J-beta primer mix and a sample-barcoded 5' primer, a second PCR ran about 7 to 11 cycles. MiXCR was run by TCRdb on the 5' RACE reads, yielding one entry per CDR3 protein. The sample lists approximately 1.5 million distinct CDR3 sequences, approximately 42% seen once, with roughly 3.7% in the top ten. Sample: blood. The receptors were sampled from a woman in her late teens or twenties in good health.

The chain links TRBV24-1 to TRBJ2-5; D might be TRBD1 (5 bases). The CDR3 sequence is 13 residues long. V lost 5 bases and J 4 bases, leaving 10 bases between the germline ends. In germline, CDR1 is KGHDR, CDR2 SFDVKD. CDR3 protein: CATSADSGETQYF. The DNA for the CDR3 is TGTGCCACCAGTGCTGACAGTGGAGAGACCCAGTACTTC.

This sequence joins TRBV29-1 and TRBJ2-3; TRBD1 matches 10 bases. Looked up from germline, CDR1 is SQVTM and CDR2 is ANQGSEA. This CDR3 spans 13 amino acids. Losses at the gene ends were 6 bases for V and 4 bases for J; bases not matched to a gene: 4. CDR3 amino acids: CSVPTGGADTQYF. The DNA for the CDR3 is TGCAGCGTCCCGACAGGGGGCGCAGATACGCAGTATTTT.

This clonotype came up a few times. V and J are TRBV20-1 and TRBJ2-5; 7 bases match TRBD2. V dropped 0 bases and J dropped 5; count of bases not matched to a gene: 9. Germline CDR1 reads DFQATT; CDR2 reads SNEGSKA (reference sequence). CDR3 size: 15 residues. CDR3 in amino acids: CSARDQESGMETQYF. Here the CDR3 DNA reads TGCAGTGCTAGAGATCAGGAGAGCGGGATGGAGACCCAGTACTTC.

The V gene is TRBV4-3, the J gene TRBJ1-3; tentative D call: TRBD1 (5 bases). V shed 0 bases and J shed 4 bases, with 13 bases lying between them. The CDR3 covers 16 residues. CDR1 and CDR2 (germline): LGHNA, YSLEER. The CDR3 region is CASSQDEPGLGNTIYF. CDR3 nucleotide sequence: TGCGCCAGCAGCCAAGATGAGCCGGGGCTAGGAAACACCATATATTTT.

The table lists this clonotype with a few counts. This chain uses TRBV7-2 with TRBJ2-1; 8 bases are shared with TRBD2. Germline V gene data show CDR1 as SGHTA and CDR2 as FQGNSA. The CDR3 loop spans 16 amino acids. V lost 2 bases and J lost 2; bases outside the gene matches: 5. The CDR3 protein is CASSLTLAATYNEQFF. The DNA of the CDR3 is TGTGCCAGCAGCTTAACACTAGCGGCTACCTACAATGAGCAGTTCTTC.

The chain recombines TRBV12-3 or TRBV12-4 with TRBJ1-1; D remains ambiguous. Trimming took off 5 bases at V and 1 base at J, with 11 bases between the two ends. This CDR3 spans 14 amino acids. The CDR3 nucleotides read TGTGCCAGCAGTGCCCCTCGGCCGAACACTGAAGCTTTCTTT. It encodes CASSAPRPNTEAFF.

The chain uses TRBV5-1 and TRBJ1-1, with TRBD1 as a possible D gene (6 bases). CDR3 length equals 15 residues. Trimming stripped 1 base from V and 3 bases from J, with 13 bases between. The germline V gene encodes CDR1 SGHRS and CDR2 YFSETQ. The CDR3 nucleotides read TGCGCCAGCAGCTTGCGAGGGGGAGGGGACACTGAAGCTTTCTTT. Translation gives CASSLRGGGDTEAFF.

The chain carries TRBV27 and TRBJ2-7; D not resolved. The V gene lost 5 bases and the J gene lost 0 bases, with 11 bases spanning the gap. Germline loops: CDR1 MNHEY, CDR2 SMNVEV (reference sequence). The CDR3 is 14 residues long. CDR3 nucleotide sequence: TGTGCCAGCAGTCCTTTTAGTTTCTCCTACGAGCAGTACTTC. Protein product: CASSPFSFSYEQYF.

The V gene is TRBV6-5, the J gene TRBJ2-1; TRBD1 is a possible D gene (6 bases). CDR3 size: 14 residues. V dropped 5 bases and J dropped 6 bases, with 14 bases sitting between them. The germline CDR1 and CDR2 sequences are MNHEY and SVGAGI. Written as DNA, the CDR3 is TGTGCCAGCAGTGGGGGCCGTTGGGGCAATGAGCAGTTCTTC. Protein: CASSGGRWGNEQFF.

This chain uses TRBV29-1 with TRBJ2-5, with a possible D match to TRBD1 (6 bases). This CDR3 is 12 amino acids long. Germline assignment: CDR1 SQVTM and CDR2 ANQGSEA. V was shortened by 7 bases and J by 5 bases, with 14 bases between the two germline ends. The CDR3 loop is CSALQGAETQYF. The CDR3 bases are TGCAGCGCCCTACAGGGAGCGGAGACCCAGTACTTC.

This chain connects TRBV20-1 to TRBJ1-1, with D perhaps TRBD1 (6 bases). CDR1 is DFQATT and CDR2 is SNEGSKA in the germline V gene (reference sequence). Trimming took 6 bases from V and 1 from J, leaving 15 bases between them. This CDR3 comprises 14 residues. CDR3 amino acids: CSARTGTWNTEAFF. Written as DNA, the CDR3 is TGCAGTGCCAGAACAGGGACCTGGAACACTGAAGCTTTCTTT.

This chain's CDR3 is CASSQKDRSTDTQYF. CDR3 DNA: TGTGCCAGCAGCCAAAAGGACAGGAGCACAGATACGCAGTATTTT. This chain connects TRBV4-2 to TRBJ2-3, with TRBD1 matching 7 bases. The CDR3 runs 15 residues. CDR1 LGHNA and CDR2 YNFKEQ come from the germline V gene. V shed 2 bases and J 0 bases; nucleotides not matched to a gene: 2.

The rearrangement joins TRBV20-1 to TRBJ2-1; D tentatively reads TRBD1 or TRBD2 (7 bases each). V was clipped by 4 bases and J by 2 bases, with 9 bases between them. Germline V lookup: CDR1 DFQATT, CDR2 SNEGSKA (reference sequence). The CDR3 spans 13 residues. CDR3 residues: CSATGGAYNEQFF. As DNA, the CDR3 is TGCAGTGCTACAGGGGGGGCCTACAATGAGCAGTTCTTC.

The chain combines TRBV9 with TRBJ2-3; weak D call: TRBD2 (6 bases). Germline V gene sequence: CDR1 SGDLS, CDR2 YYNGEE. Trimming left V 4 bases short and J 4 bases short, with 13 bases between. CDR3 size: 14 residues. The CDR3 reads CASSPGGRSDTQYF. The CDR3 DNA sequence: TGTGCCAGCAGCCCCGGGGGTCGATCAGATACGCAGTATTTT.

This clonotype was seen more than once but under ten times. This chain joins TRBV4-1 and TRBJ1-4; TRBD1 agrees at 7 bases. There are 16 residues in the CDR3. V was clipped by 1 base and J by 8 bases; unmatched bases: 10. Germline CDR1 is MGHRA and CDR2 is YSYEKL. The CDR3: CASSQVPRGSEEKLFF. Here the CDR3 DNA reads TGCGCCAGCAGCCAAGTTCCCAGGGGGAGTGAAGAAAAACTGTTTTTT.

This clonotype was found a few times. The chain combines TRBV28 with TRBJ1-1, with D unclear. CDR1 is MDHEN and CDR2 is SYDVKM in the germline V gene. Trimming pared 5 bases from V and 7 bases from J, leaving 5 bases between. The length of the CDR3 is 10 residues. The CDR3 nucleotides are TGTGCCAGCAGTCAGAATGAAGCTTTCTTT. Translated, it gives CASSQNEAFF.

This rearrangement joins TRBV6-6 to TRBJ1-5; D may be TRBD1 (5 bases). V dropped 2 bases and J dropped 7 bases, with 15 bases sitting between them. In germline, CDR1 is MNHNY, CDR2 SVGAGI (reference sequence). The CDR3 extends over 15 amino acids. CDR3 DNA: TGTGCCAGCAGTTACGGGCGGCAGGGTCGACAGCCCCAGCATTTT. Translating it yields CASSYGRQGRQPQHF.

The table lists this clonotype with a few counts. This chain uses TRBV20-1 with TRBJ2-5, with 7 bases lining up with TRBD1. V gave up 6 bases and J gave up 5 bases; unmatched junction bases: 3. The CDR3 runs to 11 residues. CDR1 and CDR2 (germline): DFQATT, SNEGSKA (reference sequence). CDR3 in DNA: TGCAGTGCGGACAGGAGGGAGACCCAGTACTTC. Amino acid sequence: CSADRRETQYF.

The CDR3: CASSAILGGRQYF. The DNA of the CDR3 is TGTGCCAGCAGTGCCATCCTGGGAGGACGCCAGTACTTC. The genes are TRBV27 and TRBJ2-7; possibly TRBD2 for D (6 bases). Germline CDR1 MNHEY, CDR2 SMNVEV (reference sequence). The CDR3 totals 13 residues. Trimming removed 5 bases from V and 10 bases from J, with 18 bases in between.

CDR3 DNA: TGCAGCGTTCGCGGGGACAGGGTCGGGAACTATGGCTACACCTTC. Its translation: CSVRGDRVGNYGYTF. This chain joins TRBV29-1 and TRBJ1-2; 9 bases are shared with TRBD1. Per germline, CDR1 SQVTM and CDR2 ANQGSEA. The CDR3 extends over 15 amino acids. J lost 2 bases, V lost 5 bases, and 9 bases had no gene match.

On this clonotype itself: The junction departs from the called germline gene at one end, perhaps through a read error. The genes are TRBV7-7 and TRBJ2-1; unclear D gene. The CDR3 sequence is 17 residues long. The germline V gene encodes CDR1 SSHAT and CDR2 FNYEAQ (reference sequence). Here the CDR3 reads CASSLSLQKASYNEQFF. Written as DNA, the CDR3 is TGTGCTAGCAGCTTATCCCTACAGAAAGCTTCCTACAATGAGCAGTTCTTC.

In this sample, this clonotype turned up once. The chain is built from TRBV12-3 or TRBV12-4 and TRBJ2-3; 10 bases match TRBD2. The V segment lost 4 bases and the J segment 3 bases; nucleotides outside the gene matches: 7. The CDR3 contains 16 residues. This CDR3 reads CASSSAGLAITDTQYF. CDR3 sequence (DNA): TGTGCCAGCAGTTCGGCGGGACTAGCGATAACAGATACGCAGTATTTT.

The chain is built from TRBV7-2 and TRBJ2-3; 9 bases fit TRBD2. Germline lookup yields CDR1 SGHTA and CDR2 FQGNSA. This CDR3 comprises 16 residues. After removal of 4 bases from V and 7 bases from J, the junction contained 12 bases not matched to a gene. Here the CDR3 DNA reads TGTGCCAGCAGCTCCCCTTTTAGCGGGGGACTAAATACGCAGTATTTT. Its translation: CASSSPFSGGLNTQYF.

The chain employs TRBV5-1 and TRBJ2-3, with D possibly matching TRBD2 (6 bases). Trimming stripped 3 bases from V and 2 bases from J, with 16 bases between. The CDR3 loop spans 16 amino acids. Per germline, CDR1 SGHRS and CDR2 YFSETQ. For the CDR3, the DNA is TGCGCCAGCAGCTCGTCGGCGGGGAAGACCACAGATACGCAGTATTTT. This sequence encodes CASSSSAGKTTDTQYF.

This clonotype has more than one count but fewer than ten. The chain has TRBV20-1 and TRBJ1-2, with D unresolved. CDR3 length: 13 amino acids. CDR1 is DFQATT and CDR2 is SNEGSKA in the germline V gene (reference sequence). V was clipped by 2 bases and J by 8 bases, with 15 bases between them. This chain's CDR3 is CSARSKGPHGYTF. The CDR3 DNA is TGCAGTGCTAGATCGAAAGGGCCTCACGGCTACACCTTC.

The CDR3 DNA reads as TGTGCCAGCAGGGGACAGAGGTGGGACGAGCAGTACTTC. This encodes CASRGQRWDEQYF. The chain carries TRBV6-1 and TRBJ2-5; 7 bases are shared with TRBD1. Judging by the DNA end, TRBJ2-7 fits better; the J call may be wrong. The germline V gene has CDR1 MNHNS and CDR2 SASEGT. This CDR3 has 13 residues.

In its sample, this clonotype was seen a few times. The chain employs TRBV27 and TRBJ2-2; TRBD2 might be the D (6 bases). The V gene's germline CDR1 is MNHEY and CDR2 SMNVEV (reference sequence). The CDR3 contains 13 residues. Trimming pared 2 bases from V and 6 bases from J, leaving 7 bases between. The CDR3 bases are TGTGCCAGCAGTTTAGGCGGGGCCGGGGAGCTGTTTTTT. This gives the protein CASSLGGAGELFF.

The chain couples TRBV10-3 to TRBJ2-4; the match to TRBD2 covers 8 bases. V dropped 6 bases and J dropped 15; count of bases not matched to a gene: 16. Germline V lookup: CDR1 ENHRY, CDR2 SYGVKD. The CDR3 totals 14 residues. The CDR3 is CAIRPDNQGLVSYF. In DNA, the CDR3 is TGTGCCATCAGGCCCGACAATCAGGGACTAGTTTCGTACTTC.